This T cell receptor (beta chain) came from a study of T cell responses to AZD1222 COVID-19 vaccine. Turning to the study itself: Combined were second doses at about 4 or about 12 weeks. The study, taken as a whole, reports: It was only 6 or 7 AZD1222 recipients who were seropositive at baseline. Of spike-specific TCRs, nearly half reportedly target regions left unmutated in variants.

The junction had 4 bases not matched to a gene; V was cut back by 0 bases and J by 3 bases. Germline V lookup: CDR1 MNHEY, CDR2 SMNVEV (reference sequence). The CDR3 has 16 residues. Clones were read by immunoSEQ multiplex PCR, and TCRdb kept only the in-frame ones, dropping some. Here the sample spans about 120,000 clones, roughly 88% being singletons. As for this clone: The antigen is not known.

This specimen consisted of peripheral blood, obtained on day 0 of AZD1222 vaccination. The chain employs TRBV27 and TRBJ2-3, with TRBD2 identical over 9 bases. The sequence came from an adult in good health. CDR3 in DNA: TGTGCCAGCAGTTTATCGCCCAGCGGGGGGACAGATACGCAGTATTTT. It translates to CASSLSPSGGTDTQYF.